The 28 T cell receptor beta chains listed next were all sequenced from one sample in a study of T-cell reconstitution after alpha-beta-depleted transplantation in children. Unique molecular identifiers tagged the TCRbeta library. TCRdb itself ran the PCR reads through MiXCR, one entry per CDR3 protein. The sample contains hundreds of thousands of distinct CDR3 sequences, roughly 15% of which appear only once. This sample comprised PBMCs, mostly from graft donor cells, obtained 360 days after TCRalphabeta/CD19-depleted stem cell transplant. The receptors shown here come from a male patient aged 2-15 years who had a stem cell transplant for acute lymphoblastic leukemia, so the T cells may come from the graft donor.

CDR3 in amino acids: CASSTTSGAYEQYF. The CDR3 nucleotides are TGTGCCAGCAGTACAACTAGCGGCGCCTACGAGCAGTACTTC. The chain carries TRBV2 and TRBJ2-7; 8 bases agree with TRBD2. Germline CDR1 and CDR2: SNHLY and FYNNEI. This CDR3 has 14 residues. With 5 bases clipped from V and 2 bases from J, the junction kept 5 bases outside the gene matches.

The table lists this clonotype with a few counts. This chain joins TRBV5-1 and TRBJ1-6, with 8 bases fitting TRBD1. J gave up 12 bases and V 5 bases, and 4 bases lay outside the gene matches. The CDR3 sequence is 12 residues long. CDR1 and CDR2 from the germline V gene are SGHRS and YFSETQ. CDR3 in DNA: TGCGCCAGCAGAACGGACAGGGAACCCCTCCACTTT. It is translated as CASRTDREPLHF.

The chain is built from TRBV30 and TRBJ2-3, with 9 bases that match TRBD2. V lost 5 bases to trimming and J lost 7 bases; unmatched junction nucleotides: 13. This CDR3 is built from 15 residues. CDR1 GTSNPN and CDR2 SVGIG come from the germline V gene (reference sequence). CDR3: CAWSMTGTSRYTQYF. Here the CDR3 DNA reads TGTGCCTGGTCAATGACCGGGACTAGCAGATATACGCAGTATTTT.

The CDR3 protein is CSARHPGLVFSDTQYF. In DNA form, the CDR3 reads TGCAGTGCTAGACATCCGGGACTAGTCTTTTCAGATACGCAGTATTTT. The V and J genes are TRBV20-1 and TRBJ2-3; TRBD2 matches at 8 bases. V was clipped by 2 bases and J by 4 bases; unmatched bases: 11. CDR1 is DFQATT, CDR2 SNEGSKA, per germline (reference sequence). The CDR3 covers 16 residues.

The sample holds a few counts of this clonotype. This chain connects TRBV4-1 to TRBJ2-3; D is undetermined. CDR1 MGHRA and CDR2 YSYEKL come from the germline V gene. V was trimmed by 1 base and J by 2 bases, leaving 13 bases between them. The CDR3 is 16 residues long. CDR3 in amino acids: CASSQVASGPTDTQYF. Written as DNA, the CDR3 is TGCGCCAGCAGCCAAGTGGCTAGTGGGCCCACAGATACGCAGTATTTT.

This clonotype was seen more than once but under ten times. The chain joins TRBV9 to TRBJ2-3; 14 bases fit TRBD2. J lost 4 bases, V lost 0 bases, and 7 bases had no gene match. The CDR3 has 18 amino acids. Germline V CDR1 and CDR2: SGDLS, YYNGEE. CDR3: CASSVGQGGLAGADTQYF. The CDR3 DNA reads as TGTGCCAGCAGCGTAGGCCAAGGGGGACTAGCGGGAGCAGATACGCAGTATTTT.

This clonotype was found many times. This chain links TRBV5-1 with TRBJ2-3; no clear D gene. This CDR3 is 12 amino acids long. The ends were cut back, 2 bases at V and 5 bases at J, with 6 bases in the middle. Looked up from germline, CDR1 is SGHRS and CDR2 is YFSETQ. The CDR3, as DNA: TGCGCCAGCAGCTTAGAAATAGATACGCAGTATTTT. It encodes CASSLEIDTQYF.

This chain links TRBV21-1 with TRBJ2-1. TRBV21-1 is termed a pseudogene. This CDR3 has 17 residues. DNA for the CDR3: TGTGCCAGCAGACCTCAGGATTCTGCCAGCTCCTACAATGAGCAGTTCTTC. Translated: CASRPQDSASSYNEQFF.

This sequence joins TRBV20-1 and TRBJ2-7; a possible D gene is TRBD2 (5 bases). CDR1 is DFQATT, CDR2 SNEGSKA, per germline (reference sequence). Trimming stripped 3 bases from V and 4 bases from J, with 13 bases between. The CDR3 loop spans 13 amino acids. CDR3 bases: TGCAGTGCTAGCGCGCAACGGGGATACGAGCAGTACTTC. Amino acids: CSASAQRGYEQYF.

This chain links TRBV7-8 with TRBJ2-3; 7 bases align to TRBD2. The CDR3 length is 12 residues. Germline V gene sequence: CDR1 SGHVS, CDR2 FQNEAQ. V gave up 10 bases and J gave up 5 bases; unmatched junction bases: 6. The CDR3: CATREGGDTQYF. The CDR3 DNA reads as TGTGCCACAAGGGAGGGTGGAGATACGCAGTATTTT.

V usage is TRBV29-1 and J usage is TRBJ2-5; D is perhaps TRBD2 (6 bases). The CDR3 contains 14 residues. Trimming removed 6 bases at V and 5 bases at J, with 19 bases between. In germline, CDR1 is SQVTM, CDR2 ANQGSEA. CDR3 amino acids: CSVTPGGFQETQYF. CDR3 DNA: TGCAGCGTCACTCCCGGGGGTTTCCAGGAGACCCAGTACTTC.

V usage is TRBV5-6 and J usage is TRBJ2-3; possibly TRBD1 for D (5 bases). Per the germline V gene, CDR1 is SGHDT and CDR2 is YYEEEE. The ends were cut back, 4 bases at V and 0 bases at J, with 15 bases in the middle. There are 16 residues in the CDR3. The CDR3 is CASSRQGLVSTDTQYF. CDR3 DNA: TGTGCCAGCAGCCGCCAGGGTCTTGTTAGCACAGATACGCAGTATTTT.

The chain joins TRBV28 to TRBJ1-5; no reliable D call. Between the trimmed V and J ends, which lost 8 bases and 9 bases, there was a span of 8 bases. The CDR3 contains 10 residues. In germline, CDR1 is MDHEN, CDR2 SYDVKM. CDR3 loop: CASGAWPQHF. The CDR3 nucleotides read TGTGCCAGCGGTGCTTGGCCCCAGCATTTT.

The rearrangement links TRBV7-3 to TRBJ2-1, with TRBD1 matching over 11 bases. J gave up 8 bases and V 5 bases, and 11 bases lay outside the gene matches. Per the germline V gene, CDR1 is SGHTA and CDR2 is FQGTGA. This CDR3 contains 16 residues. DNA of the CDR3: TGTGCCAGCAGCCCGTGGACAGGGGGCAGGTGGGATGAGCAGTTCTTC. Its translation: CASSPWTGGRWDEQFF.

This clonotype was counted a few times. The V gene is TRBV19, the J gene TRBJ1-5; D remains unclear. CDR1 LNHDA and CDR2 SQIVND come from the germline V gene (reference sequence). The length of the CDR3 is 12 residues. Deletions cut 7 bases from V and 4 bases from J, with 8 bases between. The CDR3 nucleotides are TGTGCCAGTAAGGTTAGAAATCAGCCCCAGCATTTT. It yields the protein CASKVRNQPQHF.

This clonotype was seen more than once but under ten times. The chain couples TRBV4-1 to TRBJ2-2; D tentatively reads TRBD1 or TRBD2 (5 bases each). The CDR3 length is 16 residues. Trimming removed 0 bases from V and 0 bases from J, with 8 bases in between. Germline CDR1 and CDR2: MGHRA and YSYEKL. CDR3 DNA sequence: TGCGCCAGCAGCCAAGACGGGACGTCGAACACCGGGGAGCTGTTTTTT. It specifies CASSQDGTSNTGELFF.

A few counts support this clonotype. This CDR3 reads CATLSGYSQYF. In DNA form, the CDR3 reads TGTGCCACCCTAAGCGGGTATTCGCAGTATTTT. The V call is TRBV15, the J call TRBJ2-3; maybe TRBD2 (6 bases). CDR1 is LNHNV and CDR2 is YYDKDF in the germline V gene (reference sequence). The V end lost 8 bases, the J end lost 10 bases, and 13 bases lay between the germline ends. This CDR3 comprises 11 residues.

This clonotype was detected a few times. The V gene is TRBV10-3, the J gene TRBJ2-2, with 14 nucleotides matching TRBD2. J was trimmed by 0 bases and V by 5 bases; bases with no gene match: 5. CDR3 length: 18 amino acids. Looked up from germline, CDR1 is ENHRY and CDR2 is SYGVKD. The CDR3 coding sequence is TGTGCCATCAGTTCCGGGACTAGCGGGAGTTCGAACACCGGGGAGCTGTTTTTT. It translates to CAISSGTSGSSNTGELFF.

The V gene is TRBV30, the J gene TRBJ2-7; 8 bases match TRBD2. The CDR3 consists of 16 residues. Trimming removed 0 bases from V and 4 bases from J; junction bases left unmatched: 11. Germline loops: CDR1 GTSNPN, CDR2 SVGIG (reference sequence). This CDR3 reads CAWSVRVGTRLYEQYF. The CDR3 nucleotides read TGTGCCTGGAGTGTACGGGTCGGGACTAGATTATACGAGCAGTACTTC.

The V call is TRBV20-1, the J call TRBJ2-1, with TRBD2 matching 7 bases. Germline V gene sequence: CDR1 DFQATT, CDR2 SNEGSKA (reference sequence). V was clipped by 6 bases and J by 7 bases; unmatched bases: 12. The CDR3 totals 14 residues. The DNA for the CDR3 is TGCAGTGCCGTGACTAGCCGGGTTCAGAATGAGCAGTTCTTC. It specifies CSAVTSRVQNEQFF.

V usage is TRBV5-8 and J usage is TRBJ2-5; D not resolved. The germline V gene encodes CDR1 SGHTS and CDR2 YDEGEE. This CDR3 is built from 12 residues. Trimming cost V 1 base and J 3 bases, with 4 bases left between them. CDR3 DNA: TGTGCCAGCAGCTTGTCCAAAGAGACCCAGTACTTC. Its protein product is CASSLSKETQYF.

The sample holds a few counts of this clonotype. The CDR3 DNA follows: TGCAGTGCTAGAGATCGGGACAGGGGGCGACCTGGCTACACCTTC. Encoded protein: CSARDRDRGRPGYTF. V is TRBV20-1 and J is TRBJ1-2; 12 nucleotides line up with TRBD1. With V trimmed by 0 bases and J by 7 bases, 6 bases remained unmatched. CDR1 DFQATT and CDR2 SNEGSKA come from the germline V gene (reference sequence). The CDR3 is 15 amino acids.

The J gene is TRBJ1-2, the V gene TRBV29-1, with 7 nucleotides matching TRBD1. CDR1 and CDR2 from the germline V gene are SQVTM and ANQGSEA. CDR3 length: 13 residues. Trimming removed 3 bases from V and 3 bases from J; junction bases left unmatched: 4. The CDR3 protein is CSVETGTHYGYTF. The CDR3 coding sequence is TGCAGCGTTGAGACAGGGACCCACTATGGCTACACCTTC.

The rearrangement uses TRBV4-3 and TRBJ2-7; the match to TRBD2 covers 10 bases. J was trimmed by 3 bases and V by 1 base; bases with no gene match: 6. The germline CDR1 and CDR2 sequences are LGHNA and YSLEER. This CDR3 region has 16 residues. The DNA for the CDR3 is TGCGCCAGCAGCCAAGGGACTAGCGGATCCTACTACGAGCAGTACTTC. Its protein is CASSQGTSGSYYEQYF.

The rearrangement links TRBV5-1 to TRBJ1-6; D is possibly TRBD1 (5 bases). The CDR3 loop spans 15 amino acids. Trimming removed 1 base at V and 7 bases at J, with 12 bases between. Germline V gene data show CDR1 as SGHRS and CDR2 as YFSETQ. The CDR3 is CASSLMEGKNSPLHF. CDR3 coding DNA: TGCGCCAGCAGCTTGATGGAGGGGAAGAATTCACCCCTCCACTTT.

The chain joins TRBV15 to TRBJ2-5, with D tentatively TRBD1 (6 bases). CDR1 LNHNV and CDR2 YYDKDF come from the germline V gene (reference sequence). The length of the CDR3 is 15 residues. Trimming pared 4 bases from V and 0 bases from J, leaving 12 bases between. DNA of the CDR3: TGTGCCACCAGCACCGGGACAACGTACCAAGAGACCCAGTACTTC. As protein: CATSTGTTYQETQYF.

In this sample, this clonotype turned up a few times. The rearrangement links TRBV19 to TRBJ1-5, with no clear D. Between the trimmed V and J ends, which lost 2 bases and 6 bases, there was a span of 5 bases. The CDR3 extends over 12 amino acids. Germline V CDR1 and CDR2: LNHDA, SQIVND (reference sequence). The CDR3 sequence: CASSIRGQPQHF. CDR3 bases: TGTGCCAGTAGTATAAGAGGTCAGCCCCAGCATTTT.

This clonotype was found once. The chain carries TRBV19 and TRBJ1-1; possible D gene TRBD1, 6 bases. The germline gives CDR1 LNHDA, CDR2 SQIVND (reference sequence). This CDR3 has 15 amino acids. Trimming shortened V by 4 bases and J by 3 bases, and 15 bases separated the two germline ends. The CDR3 loop is CASSTGDRADTEAFF. CDR3 DNA sequence: TGTGCCAGTAGTACAGGGGACCGGGCGGACACTGAAGCTTTCTTT.